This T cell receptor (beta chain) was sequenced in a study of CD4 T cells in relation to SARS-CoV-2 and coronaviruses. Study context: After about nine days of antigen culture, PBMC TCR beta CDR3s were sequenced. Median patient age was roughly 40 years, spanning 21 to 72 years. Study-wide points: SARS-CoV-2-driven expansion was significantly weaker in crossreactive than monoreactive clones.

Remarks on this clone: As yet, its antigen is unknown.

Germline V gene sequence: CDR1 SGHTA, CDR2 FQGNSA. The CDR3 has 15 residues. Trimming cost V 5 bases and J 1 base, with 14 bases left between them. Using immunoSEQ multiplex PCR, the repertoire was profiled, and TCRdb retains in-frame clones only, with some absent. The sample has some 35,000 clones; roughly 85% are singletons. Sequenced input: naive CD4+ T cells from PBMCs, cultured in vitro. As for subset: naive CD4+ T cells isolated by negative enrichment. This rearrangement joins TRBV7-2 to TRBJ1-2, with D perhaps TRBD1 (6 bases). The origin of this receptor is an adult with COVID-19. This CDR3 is CASSDKAGVNYGYTF. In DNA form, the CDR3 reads TGTGCCAGCAGCGACAAAGCAGGGGTTAACTATGGCTACACCTTC.